This T cell receptor beta chain appears in the sequencing data of a study of blood T cell repertoires in COVID-19. Background on the study: Sites across the United States, Italy and Spain contributed samples from acute and convalescent COVID-19. From T cells, B-cell-depleted T cells, or PBMCs came the material, which was cDNA or gDNA.

V was trimmed by 1 base and J by 4 bases, leaving 13 bases between them. The CDR3 contains 15 residues. Per germline, CDR1 SGHTA and CDR2 FQGNSA. Original processing notes: Amplification from reference gene primers served as the basis for estimated nucleated cell counts. Measured with immunoSEQ multiplex PCR; TCRdb has only the in-frame clones, and not every one. V, J and clone size derive from that table, while D and trimming were established from the DNA sequence. The sample holds 150,000 to 200,000 clones; about 80% are singletons and the top ten take 13% to 15%. Sequencing was carried out using peripheral blood. The clonotype comes from a man aged 30 to 39 with active or convalescent COVID-19. V usage is TRBV7-2 and J usage is TRBJ1-1; D call uncertain. CDR3 DNA sequence: TGTGCCAGCAGCTTAGTACTGGGAAGCGGCACTGAAGCTTTCTTT. This codes for CASSLVLGSGTEAFF.